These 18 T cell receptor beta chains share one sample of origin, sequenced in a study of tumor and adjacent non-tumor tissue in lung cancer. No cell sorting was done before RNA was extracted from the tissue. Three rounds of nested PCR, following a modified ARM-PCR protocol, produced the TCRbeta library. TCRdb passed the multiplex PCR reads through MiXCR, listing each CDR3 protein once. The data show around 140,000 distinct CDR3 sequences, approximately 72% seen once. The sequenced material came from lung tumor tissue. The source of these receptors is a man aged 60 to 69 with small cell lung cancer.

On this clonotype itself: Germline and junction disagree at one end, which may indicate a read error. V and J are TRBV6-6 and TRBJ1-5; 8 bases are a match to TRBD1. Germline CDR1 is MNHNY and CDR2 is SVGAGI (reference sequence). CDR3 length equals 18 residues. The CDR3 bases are TGTGCCAGCAGCCCCCATTTGGGACAGGTGTATAGCTATCAGCCCCAGCATTTT. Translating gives CASSPHLGQVYSYQPQHF.

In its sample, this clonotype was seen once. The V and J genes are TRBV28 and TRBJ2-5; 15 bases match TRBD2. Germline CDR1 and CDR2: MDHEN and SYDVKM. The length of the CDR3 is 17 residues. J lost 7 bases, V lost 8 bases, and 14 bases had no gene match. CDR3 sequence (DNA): TGTGCCAGCGGTCCCCTGGGACTAGCGGGAGGTGGGGGGACCCAGTACTTC. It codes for CASGPLGLAGGGGTQYF.

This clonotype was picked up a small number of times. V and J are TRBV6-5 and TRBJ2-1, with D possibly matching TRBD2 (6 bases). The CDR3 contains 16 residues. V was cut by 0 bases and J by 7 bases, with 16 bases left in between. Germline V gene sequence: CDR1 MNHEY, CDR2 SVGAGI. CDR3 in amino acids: CASSYSRRGRENEQFF. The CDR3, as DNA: TGTGCCAGCAGTTACTCGAGGCGGGGCCGGGAAAATGAGCAGTTCTTC.

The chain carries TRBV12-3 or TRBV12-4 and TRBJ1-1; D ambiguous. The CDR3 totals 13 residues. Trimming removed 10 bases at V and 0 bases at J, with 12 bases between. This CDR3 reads CATSSLMNTEAFF. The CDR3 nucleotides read TGTGCCACAAGCAGTTTAATGAACACTGAAGCTTTCTTT.

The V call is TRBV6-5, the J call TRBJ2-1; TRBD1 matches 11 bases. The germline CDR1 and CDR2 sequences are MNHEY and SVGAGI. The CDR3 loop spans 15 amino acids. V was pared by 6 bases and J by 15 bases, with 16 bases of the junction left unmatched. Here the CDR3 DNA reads TGTGCCAGCAGGTCGAGAAGGGACAGGGGGGATAAGCGGTTCTTC. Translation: CASRSRRDRGDKRFF.

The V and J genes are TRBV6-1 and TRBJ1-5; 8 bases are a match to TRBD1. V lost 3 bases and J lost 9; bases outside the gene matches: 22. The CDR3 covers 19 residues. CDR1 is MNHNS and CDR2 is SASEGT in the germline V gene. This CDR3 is CASSDRGPRTGLLKLPQHF. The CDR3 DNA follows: TGTGCCAGCAGTGATCGGGGCCCCAGGACAGGGCTGTTAAAACTGCCCCAGCATTTT.

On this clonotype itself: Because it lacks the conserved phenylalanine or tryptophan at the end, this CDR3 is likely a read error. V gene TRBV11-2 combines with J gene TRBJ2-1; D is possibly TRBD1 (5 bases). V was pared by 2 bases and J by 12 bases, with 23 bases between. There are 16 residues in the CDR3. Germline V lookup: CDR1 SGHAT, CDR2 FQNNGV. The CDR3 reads CASSLLLGATLDGQFL. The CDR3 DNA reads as TGTGCCAGCAGCTTACTTTTAGGGGCGACCCTCGATGGGCAGTTCTTA.

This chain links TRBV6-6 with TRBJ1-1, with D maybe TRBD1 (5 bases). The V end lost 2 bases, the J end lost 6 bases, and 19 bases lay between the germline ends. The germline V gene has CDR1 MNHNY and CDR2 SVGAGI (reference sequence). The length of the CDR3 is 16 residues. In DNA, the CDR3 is TGTGCCAGCAGTTACGCGTCCGGGCAGGGTAGATCTGAAGCTTTCTTT. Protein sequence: CASSYASGQGRSEAFF.

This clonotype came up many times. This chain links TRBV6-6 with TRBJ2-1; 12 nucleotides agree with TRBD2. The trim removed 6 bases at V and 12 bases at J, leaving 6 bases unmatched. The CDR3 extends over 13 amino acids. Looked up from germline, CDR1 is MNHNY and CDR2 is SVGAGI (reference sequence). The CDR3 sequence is CASSRLAGVGQFF. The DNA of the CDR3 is TGTGCCAGCAGCCGACTAGCGGGAGTGGGGCAGTTCTTC.

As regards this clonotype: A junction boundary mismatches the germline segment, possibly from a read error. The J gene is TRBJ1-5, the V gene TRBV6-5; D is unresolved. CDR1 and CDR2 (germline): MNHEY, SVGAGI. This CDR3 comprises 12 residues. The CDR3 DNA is TGTGCCAGCAGTTTCACTAATCAGCACCAGCATTTT. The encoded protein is CASSFTNQHQHF.

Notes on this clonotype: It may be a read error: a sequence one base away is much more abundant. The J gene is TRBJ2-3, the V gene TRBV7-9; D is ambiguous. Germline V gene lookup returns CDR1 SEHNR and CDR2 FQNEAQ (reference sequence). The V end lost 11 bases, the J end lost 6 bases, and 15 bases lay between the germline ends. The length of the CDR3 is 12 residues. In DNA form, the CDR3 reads TGTGCCGCCCCGAAGACACCCGATACGCAGTATTTT. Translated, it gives CAAPKTPDTQYF.

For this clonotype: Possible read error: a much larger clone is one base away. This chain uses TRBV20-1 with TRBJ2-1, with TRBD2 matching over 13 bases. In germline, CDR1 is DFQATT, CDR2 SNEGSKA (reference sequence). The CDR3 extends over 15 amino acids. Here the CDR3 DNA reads TGCAGTGCTAGAAAACTAGCGGGAGGGCCCCATGAGCAGCTCTTC. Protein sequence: CSARKLAGGPHEQLF.

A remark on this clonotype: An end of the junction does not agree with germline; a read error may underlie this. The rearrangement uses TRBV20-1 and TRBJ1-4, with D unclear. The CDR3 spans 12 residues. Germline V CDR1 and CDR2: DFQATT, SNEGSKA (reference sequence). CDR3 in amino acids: CSARSFNEKLIF. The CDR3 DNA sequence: TGCAGTGCTAGGAGTTTTAATGAAAAACTGATTTTT.

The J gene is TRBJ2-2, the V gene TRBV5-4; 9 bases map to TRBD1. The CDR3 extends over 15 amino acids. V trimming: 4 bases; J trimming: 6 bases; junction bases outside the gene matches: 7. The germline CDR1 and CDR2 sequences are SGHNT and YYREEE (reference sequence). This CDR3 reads CASSPGTGRAGELFF. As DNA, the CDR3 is TGTGCCAGCAGCCCTGGGACAGGGAGGGCCGGGGAGCTGTTTTTT. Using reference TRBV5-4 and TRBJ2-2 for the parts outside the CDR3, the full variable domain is ETGVTQSPTHLIKTRGQQVTLRCSSQSGHNTVSWYQQALGQGPQFIFQYYREEENGRGNFPPRFSGLQFPNYSSELNVNALELDDSALYLCASSPGTGRAGELFFGEGSRLTVL.

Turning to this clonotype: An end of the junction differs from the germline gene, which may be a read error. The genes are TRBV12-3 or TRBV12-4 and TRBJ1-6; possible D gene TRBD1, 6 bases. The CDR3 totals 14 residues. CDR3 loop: CANSSVGGGSPLHF. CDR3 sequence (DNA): TGTGCCAACAGTTCGGTAGGGGGGGGTTCGCCCCTCCACTTT.

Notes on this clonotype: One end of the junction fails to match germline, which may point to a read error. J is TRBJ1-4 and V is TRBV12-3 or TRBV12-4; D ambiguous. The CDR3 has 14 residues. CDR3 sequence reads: CASSLARRNEKLVF. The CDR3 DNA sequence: TGTGCCAGCAGTTTAGCAAGACGTAATGAAAAACTGGTTTTT.

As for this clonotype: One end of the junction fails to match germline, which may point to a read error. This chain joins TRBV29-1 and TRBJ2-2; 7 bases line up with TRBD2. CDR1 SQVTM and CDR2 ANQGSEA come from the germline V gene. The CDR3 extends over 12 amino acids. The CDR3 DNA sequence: TGCAGCGTTGGGGGGAGGGCCGGGGACCTGTTTTTT. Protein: CSVGGRAGDLFF.

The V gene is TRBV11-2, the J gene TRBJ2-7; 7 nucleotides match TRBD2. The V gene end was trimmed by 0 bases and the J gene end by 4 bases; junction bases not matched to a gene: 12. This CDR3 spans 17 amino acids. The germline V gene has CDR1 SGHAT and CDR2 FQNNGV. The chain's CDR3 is CASSLDRGLTRGYEQYF. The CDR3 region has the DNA TGTGCCAGCAGCTTAGATCGGGGACTAACGAGAGGGTACGAGCAGTACTTC. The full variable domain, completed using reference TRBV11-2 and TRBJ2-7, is EAGVAQSPRYKIIEKRQSVAFWCNPISGHATLYWYQQILGQGPKLLIQFQNNGVVDDSQLPKDRFSAERLKGVDSTLKIQPAKLEDSAVYLCASSLDRGLTRGYEQYFGPGTRLTVT.